This TCR beta chain was sequenced in a study of shared clonotypes between healthy human individuals. The repertoire was sequenced with immunoSEQ multiplex PCR; TCRdb's copy has only in-frame clones and lacks some. The table records approximately 1,500,000 clones, around 95% of them present only once. CDR3 length equals 15 residues. V lost 0 bases, J lost 3 bases, and 3 bases stayed unmatched. Germline loops: CDR1 GTSNPN, CDR2 SVGIG (reference sequence). The chain links TRBV30 to TRBJ2-3, with 10 bases lining up with TRBD2. Sequencing used naive CD4+ T cells sorted from blood. The subset: CD45RA+ positively selected. The receptor was isolated from a man younger than 40 in good health. The CDR3 DNA follows: TGTGCCTGGAGTGTACTAGCGGGATGGACAGATACGCAGTATTTT. Residues: CAWSVLAGWTDTQYF.